This T cell receptor (beta chain) was recovered during a study of beta chain features in type 1 diabetes. The CDR3 is 12 residues long. The germline CDR1 and CDR2 sequences are SGHAT and FQNNGV. Trimming left V 5 bases short and J 9 bases short, with 12 bases between. Of note for this clone: Antigen: not known.

Expressed TCRB transcripts were sequenced because the isolated RNA had all been reverse transcribed beforehand. Libraries were prepared by immunoSEQ multiplex PCR; TCRdb keeps only in-frame clonotypes and omits some of them. The profile covers more than 110,000 clones, with 6.9% appearing a single time and 1.1% to 1.5% taken by the ten largest. Whole-study results and caveats: PCR might favor shorter templates, equally in patients and controls.

The chain recombines TRBV11-2 with TRBJ2-3; a possible D gene is TRBD1 (6 bases). The sample was central memory CD4+ T cells from blood. The TCR originated in a woman aged 25 to 45 in good health. The CDR3 DNA reads TGTGCCAGCAGCCCTAACAGGGAGACGCAGTATTTT. It codes for CASSPNRETQYF.